The 9 T cell receptor beta chains presented below share a single source sample, sequenced in a study of blood T cell repertoires in COVID-19. Here immunoSEQ multiplex PCR was the method, and the copy in TCRdb shows in-frame clones only, minus some. The sample has more than 150,000 clones, less than 80% seen once. The sample was peripheral blood. Receptors originate from a man aged 50 to 59 who had recovered from COVID-19.

The table lists this clone with a count of one. V gene TRBV19 combines with J gene TRBJ1-4; TRBD1 aligns across 7 bases. Germline lookup yields CDR1 LNHDA and CDR2 SQIVND (reference sequence). The V segment lost 5 bases and the J segment 8 bases; nucleotides outside the gene matches: 8. The CDR3 has 14 amino acids. As DNA, the CDR3 is TGTGCCAGTAGTCTACAGGGGAGTACCGAAAAACTGTTTTTT. Translated: CASSLQGSTEKLFF.

The rearrangement joins TRBV15 to TRBJ2-2; 7 bases fit TRBD2. Losses at the gene ends were 4 bases for V and 4 bases for J; bases not matched to a gene: 6. The CDR3 is made up of 15 amino acids. Per germline, CDR1 LNHNV and CDR2 YYDKDF (reference sequence). CDR3 sequence: CATSKVGEGTGELFF. For the CDR3, the DNA is TGTGCCACCAGCAAGGTCGGGGAGGGCACCGGGGAGCTGTTTTTT.

V usage is TRBV6-6 and J usage is TRBJ2-5, with 9 nucleotides matching TRBD2. This CDR3 contains 16 residues. V trimming: 0 bases; J trimming: 6 bases; junction bases outside the gene matches: 8. The germline V gene has CDR1 MNHNY and CDR2 SVGAGI (reference sequence). CDR3 amino acids: CASSYSSSGSVKTQYF. The DNA of the CDR3 is TGTGCCAGCAGTTACTCGAGTAGCGGGAGTGTGAAGACCCAGTACTTC.

The chain carries TRBV15 and TRBJ2-3; 9 bases are shared with TRBD2. The CDR3 sequence is 15 residues long. From germline, CDR1 is LNHNV and CDR2 YYDKDF (reference sequence). The trim removed 5 bases at V and 4 bases at J, leaving 7 bases unmatched. The CDR3 bases are TGTGCCACCAGCGCTAGCGGGATGTCCGCAGATACGCAGTATTTT. This sequence encodes CATSASGMSADTQYF.

The chain has TRBV20-1 and TRBJ2-7; perhaps TRBD2 as D (6 bases). V was trimmed by 3 bases and J by 0 bases, leaving 9 bases between them. CDR3 length: 13 amino acids. Germline values: CDR1 DFQATT, CDR2 SNEGSKA (reference sequence). The CDR3 is CSASSGHSYEQYF. CDR3 DNA sequence: TGCAGTGCTAGTAGCGGCCACTCCTACGAGCAGTACTTC.

The rearrangement links TRBV3-1 (or the pseudogene TRBV3-2) to TRBJ2-1; D gene unclear. The germline V gene has CDR1 LGHDT and CDR2 YNNKEL (reference sequence). The ends were cut back, 4 bases at V and 0 bases at J, with 7 bases in the middle. The CDR3 loop spans 14 amino acids. CDR3 sequence reads: CASSPYSSYNEQFF. In DNA, the CDR3 is TGTGCCAGCAGCCCATACTCCTCCTACAATGAGCAGTTCTTC.

Only a few counts were recorded for this clone. This sequence joins TRBV3-1 (or the pseudogene TRBV3-2) and TRBJ1-5; D perhaps matches TRBD1 (5 bases). V lost 0 bases and J lost 4, with 13 bases in between. The CDR3 has 16 amino acids. From germline, CDR1 is LGHDT and CDR2 YNNKEL (reference sequence). This chain's CDR3 is CASSQDFPGRNQPQHF. CDR3 DNA sequence: TGTGCCAGCAGCCAAGATTTTCCAGGGCGGAATCAGCCCCAGCATTTT.

V usage is TRBV19 and J usage is TRBJ2-1; TRBD2 aligns across 12 bases. The CDR3 covers 16 residues. V shed 0 bases and J 10 bases; nucleotides not matched to a gene: 7. CDR1 is LNHDA, CDR2 SQIVND, per germline (reference sequence). The CDR3 sequence is CASSIDLAGGLNEQFF. The CDR3 nucleotides read TGTGCCAGTAGTATAGATCTAGCGGGAGGGCTTAACGAGCAGTTCTTC.

J is TRBJ1-5 and V is TRBV4-1; the D gene is possibly TRBD1 (5 bases). V lost 1 base to trimming and J lost 6 bases, with 13 bases between them. This CDR3 has 15 residues. Germline CDR1 is MGHRA and CDR2 is YSYEKL. CDR3 DNA sequence: TGCGCCAGCAGCCAAGTCGGAGGGGTTCGTCAGCCCCAGCATTTT. Its protein product is CASSQVGGVRQPQHF.